This T cell receptor beta chain was sequenced for a study of T cell responses to AZD1222 COVID-19 vaccine. The repertoire was sequenced with immunoSEQ multiplex PCR; TCRdb's copy has only in-frame clones and lacks some. The repertoire holds 200,000 or so clones, with almost 95% as singletons. Points from the study as a whole: CD4 TCRs covered the whole spike, strongest at regions 160-218 and 743-854. White British ancestry dominated among donors, who included more females, and clonal diversity was possibly underestimated.

With respect to this clone: Its antigen is unidentified.

This CDR3 spans 17 amino acids. V was pared by 1 base and J by 5 bases, with 20 bases between. Germline values: CDR1 MGHRA, CDR2 YSYEKL. The chain recombines TRBV4-1 with TRBJ2-5, with D perhaps assigned TRBD1 or TRBD2 (6 bases each). The source is an adult in good health. Sequences were derived from peripheral blood, sampled on day 0 of AZD1222 vaccination. The CDR3 here is CASSQGVLGRRGETQYF. DNA for the CDR3: TGCGCCAGCAGCCAAGGCGTCCTTGGGCGGAGGGGGGAGACCCAGTACTTC.